These 15 T cell receptor beta chains were sequenced from one sample in a study of CD8+ T cells in alopecia areata. It was cDNA, reverse transcribed from extracted RNA, that served as the sequencing template. Sequenced by immunoSEQ multiplex PCR; TCRdb stores in-frame clones only, minus some. Among over 110,000 clones listed, about 51% were seen once. Source: CD4+ T cells sorted from blood, taken at week 0. Source of these receptors: a human donor with alopecia areata.

This chain links TRBV29-1 with TRBJ2-7; D gene ambiguous. From germline, CDR1 is SQVTM and CDR2 ANQGSEA. This CDR3 has 15 amino acids. V lost 6 bases and J lost 4, with 22 bases in between. CDR3: CSVSTPGASVYEQYF. The CDR3 DNA sequence: TGCAGCGTATCAACGCCGGGCGCATCGGTTTACGAGCAGTACTTC.

The chain uses TRBV30 and TRBJ2-1; no clear D gene. The ends were cut back, 8 bases at V and 1 base at J, with 15 bases in the middle. Germline V gene sequence: CDR1 GTSNPN, CDR2 SVGIG (reference sequence). This CDR3 contains 14 residues. CDR3 sequence reads: CARTLGRSYNEQFF. The CDR3 DNA reads as TGTGCCCGAACTCTAGGTCGATCCTACAATGAGCAGTTCTTC. Full variable domain (remainder filled in from reference TRBV30 and TRBJ2-1): SQTIHQWPATLVQPVGSPLSLECTVEGTSNPNLYWYRQAAGRGLQLLFYSVGIGQISSEVPQNLSASRPQDRQFILSSKKLLLSDSGFYLCARTLGRSYNEQFFGPGTRLTVL.

V gene TRBV7-2 combines with J gene TRBJ2-3; D gene uncertain. V shed 0 bases and J shed 6 bases, with 13 bases lying between them. Germline assignment: CDR1 SGHTA and CDR2 FQGNSA. The CDR3 covers 15 residues. CDR3 DNA sequence: TGTGCCAGCAGCTTAGCCGTAAGATGGTTGGATACGCAGTATTTT. Its protein product is CASSLAVRWLDTQYF. The full variable domain, in which reference TRBV7-2 and TRBJ2-3 provide the parts outside the CDR3, is GAGVSQSPSNKVTEKGKDVELRCDPISGHTALYWYRQSLGQGLEFLIYFQGNSAPDKSGLPSDRFSAERTGGSVSTLTIQRTQQEDSAVYLCASSLAVRWLDTQYFGPGTRLTVL.

V and J are TRBV5-1 and TRBJ1-1; D perhaps matches TRBD1 (5 bases). With 4 bases removed from V and 1 base from J, the gap between germline ends came to 17 bases. Germline loops: CDR1 SGHRS, CDR2 YFSETQ. There are 16 residues in the CDR3. The CDR3 region is CASSLGQGSWNTEAFF. In DNA form, the CDR3 reads TGCGCCAGCAGCCTCGGTCAGGGTAGTTGGAACACTGAAGCTTTCTTT.

The J gene is TRBJ2-5, the V gene TRBV10-3; TRBD2 matches at 7 bases. Germline CDR1 and CDR2: ENHRY and SYGVKD. The CDR3 runs to 14 residues. V shed 6 bases, J shed 1 base, and the junction held 5 bases outside the gene matches. CDR3 nucleotide sequence: TGTGCCATCAGAGGAGCGGGACTCCAAGAGACCCAGTACTTC. This encodes CAIRGAGLQETQYF.

The V and J genes are TRBV7-2 and TRBJ2-1, with D hard to call. The V end was cut by 6 bases, the J end by 8 bases, with 11 bases between. CDR1 is SGHTA, CDR2 FQGNSA, per germline. This CDR3 is 12 amino acids long. As DNA, the CDR3 is TGTGCCAGCAGTCAGATAATGGATGAGCAGTTCTTC. It translates to CASSQIMDEQFF.

In this sample, this clone is medium-sized. This rearrangement joins TRBV7-8 to TRBJ2-3, with D perhaps being TRBD1 or TRBD2 (5 bases each). The CDR3 length is 16 residues. V gave up 2 bases and J gave up 4 bases, with 16 bases separating them. CDR1 SGHVS and CDR2 FQNEAQ come from the germline V gene. The CDR3 here is CASSLFVDGTADTQYF. The CDR3 coding sequence is TGTGCCAGCAGCTTATTTGTAGACGGGACGGCAGATACGCAGTATTTT. Filled out from reference TRBV7-8 and TRBJ2-3, the complete variable domain reads GAGVSQSPRYKVAKRGQDVALRCDPISGHVSLFWYQQALGQGPEFLTYFQNEAQLDKSGLPSDRFFAERPEGSVSTLKIQRTQQEDSAVYLCASSLFVDGTADTQYFGPGTRLTVL.

CDR3 region: CSVERGGNNYGYTF. The CDR3 region has the DNA TGCAGCGTTGAAAGGGGGGGGAACAACTATGGCTACACCTTC. J is TRBJ1-2 and V is TRBV29-1; tentatively, D is TRBD1 (6 bases). Trimming left V 2 bases short and J 2 bases short, with 12 bases between. The CDR3 is 14 amino acids. The germline V gene has CDR1 SQVTM and CDR2 ANQGSEA.

CDR3 residues: CATSRDLIGKAFF. CDR3 sequence (DNA): TGTGCCACCAGCAGAGATCTAATCGGGAAAGCTTTCTTT. This chain joins TRBV15 and TRBJ1-1; D is unresolved. V lost 0 bases and J lost 9, with 11 bases in between. The CDR3 runs to 13 residues. Germline loops: CDR1 LNHNV, CDR2 YYDKDF (reference sequence).

This clone was found a few times. V usage is TRBV29-1 and J usage is TRBJ2-5; D gene unclear. The CDR3 length is 14 residues. CDR1 SQVTM and CDR2 ANQGSEA come from the germline V gene. CDR3 loop: CRGIGPRPDETQYF. CDR3 DNA sequence: TGCAGGGGTATCGGACCCCGGCCCGACGAGACCCAGTACTTC.

The chain has TRBV6-5 and TRBJ1-1; possible D gene TRBD1, 5 bases. The CDR3 length is 13 residues. V was pared by 2 bases and J by 6 bases, with 10 bases between. Germline V lookup: CDR1 MNHEY, CDR2 SVGAGI. The CDR3 loop reads CASSYRGIPEAFF. CDR3 sequence (DNA): TGTGCCAGCAGTTACAGGGGAATACCTGAAGCTTTCTTT.

Note on this clone: At the DNA level, this CDR3 is encoded by other sequences in the same sample as well. The rearrangement uses TRBV29-1 and TRBJ2-5, with D unresolved. Looked up from germline, CDR1 is SQVTM and CDR2 is ANQGSEA. There are 13 residues in the CDR3. Trimming shortened V by 1 base and J by 2 bases, and 8 bases separated the two germline ends. The CDR3 protein is CSVEGRIQETQYF. The CDR3 nucleotides are TGCAGCGTTGAAGGTCGGATACAAGAGACCCAGTACTTC.

The V and J genes are TRBV30 and TRBJ2-1, with 8 bases that match TRBD2. The CDR3 runs to 14 residues. Germline V gene sequence: CDR1 GTSNPN, CDR2 SVGIG (reference sequence). V dropped 5 bases and J dropped 6; count of bases not matched to a gene: 9. The CDR3 loop reads CAWVGLAGLNEQFF. The CDR3 coding sequence is TGTGCCTGGGTTGGTCTAGCGGGCCTCAATGAGCAGTTCTTC.

This clone was seen a handful of times. The chain has TRBV10-3 and TRBJ1-5; D is possibly TRBD1 (6 bases). The CDR3 length is 14 residues. The V and J ends lost 10 bases and 0 bases respectively, with 13 bases between them. Germline CDR1 reads ENHRY; CDR2 reads SYGVKD. The CDR3 nucleotides read TGTGCCACAACAGGGACTAATAGCAATCAGCCCCAGCATTTT. It is translated as CATTGTNSNQPQHF.

CDR3 in amino acids: CASSKGGVKGNEQFF. Here the CDR3 DNA reads TGTGCCAGCAGTAAGGGGGGAGTGAAGGGAAATGAGCAGTTCTTC. This chain uses TRBV11-2 with TRBJ2-1; D tentatively fits TRBD1 or TRBD2 (6 bases each). V was pared by 6 bases and J by 7 bases, with 19 bases between. Per germline, CDR1 SGHAT and CDR2 FQNNGV. This CDR3 has 15 amino acids.